What follows are 13 T cell receptor beta chains derived from one specimen sequenced in a study of response to subunit inactivated influenza vaccine. In TCRdb, the RT-PCR reads were re-called with MiXCR into one record per CDR3 protein. The data contain roughly 570,000 distinct CDR3 sequences, 12% to 15% of them seen just once; the ten biggest clones take up around 10%. Sequenced here: PBMCs from blood, sampled roughly 12 days after vaccination. The receptors derive from a man in his fifties who received an inactivated influenza vaccine.

A few counts support this clonotype. The genes are TRBV28 and TRBJ1-1; 9 nucleotides align to TRBD1. Germline values: CDR1 MDHEN, CDR2 SYDVKM. Trimming took 6 bases from V and 4 from J; bases not matched to a gene: 3. The CDR3 covers 13 residues. CDR3: CASRGTGFTEAFF. The CDR3 nucleotides read TGTGCCAGCAGGGGGACAGGGTTCACTGAAGCTTTCTTT.

This clonotype was found a few times. The chain joins TRBV7-2 to TRBJ1-1, with D possibly being TRBD1 (5 bases). The length of the CDR3 is 13 residues. V lost 4 bases and J lost 5, with 11 bases in between. CDR1 SGHTA and CDR2 FQGNSA come from the germline V gene. The CDR3 DNA is TGTGCCAGCAGCTACCGGGGGAAGACTGAAGCTTTCTTT. Translation gives CASSYRGKTEAFF.

The chain employs TRBV5-4 and TRBJ2-1; D not certain. Germline CDR1 is SGHNT and CDR2 is YYREEE (reference sequence). The CDR3 runs 12 residues. Trimming stripped 10 bases from V and 7 bases from J, with 15 bases between. The CDR3 nucleotides are TGTGCCGTCGGATCGCTCCAGAATGAGCAGTTCTTC. Encoded protein: CAVGSLQNEQFF.

V usage is TRBV4-1 and J usage is TRBJ2-6, with D hard to call. The CDR3 is 15 amino acids. CDR1 MGHRA and CDR2 YSYEKL come from the germline V gene. The V gene lost 4 bases and the J gene lost 4 bases, with 11 bases spanning the gap. Written as DNA, the CDR3 is TGCGCCAGCAGCCGAACTCGGAGAGGGGCCAACGTCCTGACTTTC. It yields the protein CASSRTRRGANVLTF.

This clonotype occurred many times. The rearrangement uses TRBV18 and TRBJ2-5; 8 nucleotides align to TRBD1. This CDR3 spans 15 amino acids. The J segment lost 4 bases and the V segment lost 5 bases, leaving 9 bases of the junction unmatched. Germline V CDR1 and CDR2: KGHSH, LQKENI. DNA of the CDR3: TGTGCCAGCTCAGTAAACCAGGGGGCCGGAGAGACCCAGTACTTC. It translates to CASSVNQGAGETQYF. Complete variable domain (other parts from reference TRBV18 and TRBJ2-5): NAGVMQNPRHLVRRRGQEARLRCSPMKGHSHVYWYRQLPEEGLKFMVYLQKENIIDESGMPKERFSAEFPKEGPSILRIQQVVRGDSAAYFCASSVNQGAGETQYFGPGTRLLVL.

The chain employs TRBV5-6 and TRBJ2-3, with 9 bases lining up with TRBD2. The CDR3 has 15 residues. Germline CDR1 and CDR2: SGHDT and YYEEEE. J lost 0 bases, V lost 3 bases, and 2 bases had no gene match. The CDR3 loop reads CASSSSGMSTDTQYF. CDR3 coding DNA: TGTGCCAGCAGCTCTAGCGGGATGAGCACAGATACGCAGTATTTT.

This clonotype was detected ten times or more. V usage is TRBV7-8 and J usage is TRBJ2-7; a possible D gene is TRBD2 (6 bases). The CDR3 totals 15 residues. V lost 1 base to trimming and J lost 3 bases, with 13 bases between them. CDR1 is SGHVS and CDR2 is FQNEAQ in the germline V gene. The CDR3 DNA sequence: TGTGCCAGCAGCTTAGTGCTGGGCGGGAACTACGAGCAGTACTTC. Protein product: CASSLVLGGNYEQYF.

This clonotype has at least ten counts. The chain employs TRBV12-3 or TRBV12-4 and TRBJ1-2; D call uncertain. The CDR3 consists of 12 residues. The V gene lost 3 bases and the J gene lost 3 bases, with 5 bases spanning the gap. Here the CDR3 reads CASSFSHYGYTF. Here the CDR3 DNA reads TGTGCCAGCAGTTTTAGTCACTATGGCTACACCTTC.

This chain's CDR3 is CASSFQGLALSDTQYF. Here the CDR3 DNA reads TGCGCCAGCAGCTTCCAAGGACTAGCATTATCGGATACGCAGTATTTT. The V gene is TRBV5-1, the J gene TRBJ2-3; 8 positions agree with TRBD2. Losses at the gene ends were 2 bases for V and 6 bases for J; bases not matched to a gene: 11. Germline assignment: CDR1 SGHRS and CDR2 YFSETQ. This CDR3 spans 16 amino acids. The full variable domain, with the rest looked up from reference TRBV5-1 and TRBJ2-3, is KAGVTQTPRYLIKTRGQQVTLSCSPISGHRSVSWYQQTPGQGLQFLFEYFSETQRNKGNFPGRFSGRQFSNSRSEMNVSTLELGDSALYLCASSFQGLALSDTQYFGPGTRLTVL.

This clonotype came up a few times. A read error may produce the germline difference seen at one junction end. The chain has TRBV10-2 and TRBJ1-4, with 7 positions matching TRBD1. Looked up from germline, CDR1 is WSHSY and CDR2 is SAAADI. CDR3 size: 12 residues. CDR3 nucleotides: TGCGCCAGCAGTGAAGGACAGGCCGCACGATCTTTT. It yields the protein CASSEGQAARSF.

This clonotype was found a few times. The chain is built from TRBV6-5 and TRBJ1-1; D is perhaps TRBD1 (6 bases). Germline loops: CDR1 MNHEY, CDR2 SVGAGI. V was cut by 2 bases and J by 3 bases, with 22 bases left in between. This CDR3 is 18 amino acids long. The CDR3 sequence: CASSYPPGVRDLHTEAFF. The CDR3, as DNA: TGTGCCAGCAGTTACCCCCCAGGGGTTAGGGACTTGCACACTGAAGCTTTCTTT.

This clonotype was counted a few times. The rearrangement links TRBV10-3 to TRBJ2-7; 7 positions match TRBD2. The ends lost 3 bases at V and 4 bases at J; junction bases unmatched: 6. From germline, CDR1 is ENHRY and CDR2 SYGVKD. There are 14 residues in the CDR3. The CDR3 DNA reads as TGTGCCATCAGTGATATTGGCGGGAGTTACGAGCAGTACTTC. It yields the protein CAISDIGGSYEQYF.

This clonotype was seen a few times. The CDR3, as DNA: TGTGCCAGCAGTCGGGACGTAACTTCCTACGAGCAGTACTTC. This gives the protein CASSRDVTSYEQYF. V usage is TRBV12-3 or TRBV12-4 and J usage is TRBJ2-7; D tentatively reads TRBD1 or TRBD2 (5 bases each). V was clipped by 5 bases and J by 1 base, with 12 bases between them. This CDR3 comprises 14 residues.